A selection of T cell receptor beta chains follows, all from one sample in a study of blood T cell repertoires in COVID-19. Clones were sequenced by immunoSEQ multiplex PCR, and TCRdb holds only the in-frame ones, with some missing. The sample consists of 40,000 to 50,000 clones, 70% to 90% of them appearing once. Input material: peripheral blood. The receptor source for this set is an elderly woman with acute or convalescent COVID-19. The CDR3 runs from the conserved cysteine through the conserved F or W. The D gene is left open where the match is weak. Size is omitted from some rows. Given values are once, few, many or a class for expanded clones.

d_call clone_size j_call v_call cdr3_nt cdr3_aa
- - TRBJ1-6 TRBV19 TGTGCCAGTAGTATAGGGCGGTCCACGGATTCACCCCTCCACTTT CASSIGRSTDSPLHF
- once TRBJ2-1 TRBV9 TGTGCCAGCAGCGTGGCGGGGAACAATGAGCAGTTCTTC CASSVAGNNEQFF
TRBD1 few TRBJ1-1 TRBV3-1/TRBV3-2 TGTGCCAGCAGTTTCCGGGACAGGGGTACTGAAGCTTTCTTT CASSFRDRGTEAFF
- - TRBJ2-2 TRBV18 TGTGCCAGCTCACCACCGGTGGAGACCGGGGAGCTGTTTTTT CASSPPVETGELFF
- - TRBJ2-7 TRBV27 TGTGCCAGCAGTACAGGGTTCAGCGAGCAGTACTTC CASSTGFSEQYF
TRBD1 - TRBJ1-1 TRBV9 TGTGCCAGCAGCGTAGGGCCCGGGACAGGGGCTGAAGCTTTCTTT CASSVGPGTGAEAFF
- - TRBJ1-6 TRBV3-1/TRBV3-2 TGTGCCAGCAGCCCCCACGGGGAAGAAGATTCACCCCTCCACTTT CASSPHGEEDSPLHF
TRBD1 once TRBJ1-1 TRBV6-5 TGTGCCAGCAGTTACGGGACAGGACACACTGAAGCTTTCTTT CASSYGTGHTEAFF
- - TRBJ2-5 TRBV10-3 TGTGCCATCAGTGTGGACAAAGAGACCCAGTACTTC CAISVDKETQYF
TRBD1 - TRBJ1-6 TRBV5-1 TGCGCCAGCAGCTCGGGACAGGTCTATAATTCACCCCTCCACTTT CASSSGQVYNSPLHF
TRBD1 - TRBJ2-3 TRBV2 TGTGCCAGCAGTGTACAGGGGGCGGGAGATACGCAGTATTTT CASSVQGAGDTQYF
- - TRBJ1-1 TRBV7-2 TGTGCCAGCAGTTTCGCCGGGACAAAGAACACTGAAGCTTTCTTT CASSFAGTKNTEAFF
- - TRBJ2-7 TRBV19 TGTGCCAGTAAACCCCACCCGGGGTCCTCCTACGAGCAGTACTTC CASKPHPGSSYEQYF
- - TRBJ1-5 TRBV29-1 TGCAGCGTTGGGACAGAAAATCAGCCCCAGCATTTT CSVGTENQPQHF
TRBD1 - TRBJ1-3 TRBV4-1 TGCGCCAGCAGCCAGGGGACAGTTGGAAACACCATATATTTT CASSQGTVGNTIYF
- once TRBJ2-7 TRBV6-1 TGTGCCAGCAGTGCAGCACTACAAAAGACCTACGAGCAGTACTTC CASSAALQKTYEQYF
- - TRBJ1-3 TRBV7-2 TGTGCCAGCAGCCAAAGTAACAGGGCCCCTGGAAACACCATATATTTT CASSQSNRAPGNTIYF
- - TRBJ1-1 TRBV5-5 TGTGCCAGCAGTGGACTCAGGGGTGTTACTGAAGCTTTCTTT CASSGLRGVTEAFF
TRBD1 - TRBJ1-2 TRBV2 TGTGCCAGCAGTCAGACGGGACAGGCGAACTATGGCTACACCTTC CASSQTGQANYGYTF
TRBD1 - TRBJ1-5 TRBV6-5 TGTGCCAGCAGCGTCGGGACAGGGCGGCAGCCCCAGCATTTT CASSVGTGRQPQHF
- - TRBJ1-1 TRBV14 TGTGCCAGCAGCCAAGTCCCGGCGGGTACTGAAGCTTTCTTT CASSQVPAGTEAFF
- - TRBJ2-3 TRBV6-1 TGTGCCAGCAGTGAAGGTCTCACAGATACGCAGTATTTT CASSEGLTDTQYF
- - TRBJ2-7 TRBV5-1 TGCGCCAGCAGCTTGGCCGAGTTCGAGGACGAGCAGTACTTC CASSLAEFEDEQYF
- - TRBJ1-6 TRBV5-4 TGTGCCAGCAGTCCGGGAGGGGACAATTCACCCCTCCACTTT CASSPGGDNSPLHF
TRBD2 - TRBJ2-5 TRBV4-2 TGTGCCAGCAGCCAGTCTCTAGCGGGGAACCAAGAGACCCAGTACTTC CASSQSLAGNQETQYF
TRBD1 - TRBJ2-7 TRBV7-2 TGTGCCAGCAGCTTATCCTCAACAGGGGGTGCCGAGCAGTACTTC CASSLSSTGGAEQYF
TRBD1 - TRBJ1-4 TRBV5-1 TGCGCCAGCAGCTTGGCTTTAGGGACAGTTAATGAAAAACTGTTTTTT CASSLALGTVNEKLFF
TRBD1 - TRBJ2-7 TRBV4-1 TGCGCCAGCAGCCATCCTTATGGGGAAGGGACAGGGATCGACGAGCAGTACTTC CASSHPYGEGTGIDEQYF
TRBD2 - TRBJ2-1 TRBV5-4 TGTGCCAGCAGCTTGGGCGGGGGGGCGCGCAATGAGCAGTTCTTC CASSLGGGARNEQFF
TRBD2 once TRBJ2-2 TRBV27 TGTGCCAGCAGTTTATCGGCTAGCGGGGGGTTAAGAGGTACCGGGGAGCTGTTTTTT CASSLSASGGLRGTGELFF
- - TRBJ1-5 TRBV7-9 TGTGCCAGCAGCTTAGATGGGGACATCAATCAGCCCCAGCATTTT CASSLDGDINQPQHF
TRBD1 - TRBJ2-6 TRBV7-9 TGTGCCAGCAGCTTAGCACAGGGGTTAGGGGCCAACGTCCTGACTTTC CASSLAQGLGANVLTF
TRBD1 - TRBJ2-1 TRBV5-6 TGTGCCAGCATCGAAACAAAGGGACAGGGGTTTTCCTACAATGAGCAGTTCTTC CASIETKGQGFSYNEQFF
- - TRBJ2-2 TRBV11-3 TGTGCCAGCAGCCCCTCAGGGGTGAACACCGGGGAGCTGTTTTTT CASSPSGVNTGELFF
- - TRBJ1-1 TRBV7-3 TGTGCCAGCAGCTTCTTGGGGGCCACTGAAGCTTTCTTT CASSFLGATEAFF
TRBD1 - TRBJ1-2 TRBV27 TGTGCCAGCAGTCCCCCGGGACAGCCCTATGGCTACACCTTC CASSPPGQPYGYTF
TRBD1 - TRBJ2-3 TRBV29-1 TGCAGCGTCGCCGGGACAGGGGGCTCCACAGATACGCAGTATTTT CSVAGTGGSTDTQYF
TRBD1 - TRBJ1-6 TRBV5-5 TGTGCCAGCAGTCTGGACAGGGTAATTTCACCCCTCCACTTT CASSLDRVISPLHF